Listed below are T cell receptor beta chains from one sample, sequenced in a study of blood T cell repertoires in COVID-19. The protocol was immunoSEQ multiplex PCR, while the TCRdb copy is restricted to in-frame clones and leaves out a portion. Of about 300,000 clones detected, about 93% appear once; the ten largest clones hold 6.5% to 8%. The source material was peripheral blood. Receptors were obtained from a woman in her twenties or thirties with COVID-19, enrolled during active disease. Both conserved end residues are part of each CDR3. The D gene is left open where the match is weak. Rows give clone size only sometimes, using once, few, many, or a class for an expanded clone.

CASSLVLAGDHEQYF | TGTGCCAGCAGCTTAGTGCTAGCGGGAGACCACGAGCAGTACTTC | TRBJ2-7 | TRBV11-2 | NA | TRBD2
CASRRGTNQPQHF | TGTGCCAGCAGACGGGGTACCAATCAGCCCCAGCATTTT | TRBJ1-5 | TRBV28 | NA | NA
CASSYTQGTGELFF | TGTGCCAGCAGTTACACACAGGGAACCGGGGAGCTGTTTTTT | TRBJ2-2 | TRBV6-5 | NA | NA
CASSPRAGNNSPLHF | TGTGCCAGCAGTCCACGGGCAGGGAACAACTCACCCCTCCACTTT | TRBJ1-6 | TRBV6-5 | NA | NA
CAWRRGQSYEQYF | TGTGCCTGGAGGCGCGGCCAATCCTACGAGCAGTACTTC | TRBJ2-7 | TRBV30 | NA | NA
CASSFAGVSNEQFF | TGTGCCAGCAGTTTCGCGGGAGTATCTAATGAGCAGTTCTTC | TRBJ2-1 | TRBV6-5 | once | TRBD2
CASSLAWDSMVAGQPQHF | TGTGCCAGCAGCTTAGCGTGGGACAGTATGGTAGCGGGGCAGCCCCAGCATTTT | TRBJ1-5 | TRBV7-8 | NA | TRBD1
CATSRVKPGELFF | TGTGCCACCAGCAGAGTAAAGCCCGGGGAGCTGTTTTTT | TRBJ2-2 | TRBV15 | NA | NA
CASSQLVTGSYEQYF | TGCGCCAGCAGCCAGCTTGTTACGGGTTCCTACGAGCAGTACTTC | TRBJ2-7 | TRBV4-1 | NA | NA
CASRESVDTQYF | TGTGCCAGCCGGGAGTCGGTAGATACGCAGTATTTT | TRBJ2-3 | TRBV6-6 | NA | NA
CASSQTSGYNEQFF | TGTGCCAGCAGCCAAACTAGCGGGTACAATGAGCAGTTCTTC | TRBJ2-1 | TRBV14 | once | TRBD2
CASSGTPRRYEQYF | TGTGCCAGCAGTGGGACTCCTAGGAGGTACGAGCAGTACTTC | TRBJ2-7 | TRBV6-6 | NA | NA
CSASKLAGGGGYEQYF | TGCAGTGCTAGTAAGCTAGCGGGAGGGGGGGGCTACGAGCAGTACTTC | TRBJ2-7 | TRBV20-1 | NA | TRBD2
CASSPDRLSGNTIYF | TGTGCCAGCAGTCCGGACAGGCTCTCTGGAAACACCATATATTTT | TRBJ1-3 | TRBV27 | NA | TRBD1
CATSTMTGFDEQFF | TGTGCCACCAGCACAATGACAGGGTTCGATGAGCAGTTCTTC | TRBJ2-1 | TRBV15 | few | TRBD1
CASRTGSYEQYF | TGTGCCAGCAGGACAGGGAGCTACGAGCAGTACTTC | TRBJ2-7 | TRBV28 | NA | TRBD1
CASSTAGNQPQHF | TGTGCCAGTAGTACCGCGGGCAATCAGCCCCAGCATTTT | TRBJ1-5 | TRBV19 | NA | NA
CASSLAAGGSYGYTF | TGTGCCAGCAGCTTAGCGGCAGGGGGTAGCTATGGCTACACCTTC | TRBJ1-2 | TRBV7-8 | NA | TRBD1
CATQTGVSNQPQHF | TGTGCCACCCAGACAGGGGTTAGCAATCAGCCCCAGCATTTT | TRBJ1-5 | TRBV2 | few | TRBD1
CAWTRGLSGGYTF | TGTGCCTGGACTCGGGGATTGTCGGGTGGCTACACCTTC | TRBJ1-2 | TRBV30 | NA | NA
CASSGLVYSPQFF | TGTGCCAGCTCGGGACTAGTTTATTCCCCTCAGTTCTTC | TRBJ2-1 | TRBV6-5 | NA | TRBD2
CASSRDSTNTGELFF | TGTGCCAGCAGCCGGGACAGCACGAACACCGGGGAGCTGTTTTTT | TRBJ2-2 | TRBV11-3 | NA | TRBD1
CASSLASYEQYF | TGTGCCAGCAGCTTGGCAAGCTACGAGCAGTACTTC | TRBJ2-7 | TRBV13 | NA | NA
CASSQEWYRTSGDTSTDTQYF | TGTGCCAGCAGCCAAGAATGGTATCGAACTAGCGGGGACACTAGCACAGATACGCAGTATTTT | TRBJ2-3 | TRBV3-1/TRBV3-2 | NA | TRBD2
CASSVIRRDRGPPSGANVLTF | TGTGCCAGCAGCGTCATCCGCCGGGACAGGGGACCCCCCTCTGGGGCCAACGTCCTGACTTTC | TRBJ2-6 | TRBV21-1 | NA | NA
CASSQSRTGTPAYGYTF | TGCGCCAGCAGCCAAAGCAGGACAGGGACTCCAGCCTATGGCTACACCTTC | TRBJ1-2 | TRBV4-3 | few | TRBD1
CASSFDRAEAFF | TGTGCCAGCAGCTTCGACAGGGCTGAAGCTTTCTTT | TRBJ1-1 | TRBV5-6 | NA | TRBD1
CASRRTSGRANTGELFF | TGTGCCAGCAGGCGGACTAGCGGGAGAGCGAACACCGGGGAGCTGTTTTTT | TRBJ2-2 | TRBV7-3 | few | TRBD2
CASSESKPAGNTIYF | TGCGCCAGCAGTGAGTCGAAACCAGCTGGAAACACCATATATTTT | TRBJ1-3 | TRBV10-1 | once | NA
CASSRAGSTNEKLFF | TGTGCCAGCAGCCGAGCAGGGTCAACTAATGAAAAACTGTTTTTT | TRBJ1-4 | TRBV7-9 | NA | NA
CASSAKQGGNTEAFF | TGTGCCAGTAGTGCAAAACAGGGTGGAAACACTGAAGCTTTCTTT | TRBJ1-1 | TRBV19 | NA | NA